This T cell receptor (beta chain) was profiled in a study of T-cell memory formation after mild COVID-19. Study as a whole: Clustering of TCRs was largely donor specific. Whole-study results and caveats: A balance of CD4 and CD8 characterized clones contracting day 15 to 85, whereas later expanders leaned CD4+. Of the contracting clones, CD4+ ones lay mainly in CM and EM, and CD8+ ones in EMRA.

This clonotype was seen only a few times. Its antigen is as yet unknown. CDR1 is MGHRA, CDR2 YSYEKL, per germline. CDR3 length: 13 residues. The V end lost 1 base, the J end lost 7 bases, and 10 bases lay between the germline ends. The authors produced TCR alpha and TCR beta cDNA libraries with sample barcodes and UMIs by 5'RACE using constant-segment primers. In TCRdb, the 5' RACE reads were re-called with MiXCR into one record per CDR3 protein. The sample holds about 49,000 distinct CDR3 sequences; roughly 27% are singletons and the top ten take about 41%. The clonotype originates from a man younger than 35 who had mild COVID-19 (a few samples of this study predate the infection). Cell type and time point are not known. The sequencing sample was made of PBMCs or a T cell subset sorted from them (not recorded which). The chain links TRBV4-1 to TRBJ1-1; no firm D call. The CDR3 DNA sequence: TGCGCCAGCAGCCAAGGAGGCTCCTATGAAGCTTTCTTT. Amino acids: CASSQGGSYEAFF.